The rows below give T cell receptor beta chains drawn from one sample of a study of blood T cell repertoires in COVID-19. TCRdb keeps only in-frame clones here, not all; method: immunoSEQ multiplex PCR. The sample holds roughly 260,000 clones; roughly 82% are singletons and the top ten take 4.7%. Source material: peripheral blood. The receptors shown here come from a woman in her 70s with acute or convalescent COVID-19. Both conserved end residues are part of each CDR3. The D gene is left open where the match is weak. The size entry is marked missing in some rows and otherwise reads once, few, many or a size class.

j_call d_call v_call cdr3_length clone_size cdr3_aa cdr3_nt
TRBJ1-1 TRBD1 TRBV5-1 14 - CASSLDRMWAEAFF TGCGCCAGCAGCCTGGACAGGATGTGGGCTGAAGCTTTCTTT
TRBJ1-1 TRBD1 TRBV25-1 16 - CASSDLAGGRVGEAFF TGTGCCAGCAGTGACCTGGCAGGGGGCCGGGTGGGAGAAGCTTTCTTT
TRBJ2-2 - TRBV3-1/TRBV3-2 15 - CASSQGQSNTGELFF TGTGCCAGCAGCCAAGGGCAGTCTAACACCGGGGAGCTGTTTTTT
TRBJ1-5 - TRBV6-2/TRBV6-3 15 - CASSYPPGLNQPQHF TGTGCCAGCAGTTACCCGCCAGGACTCAATCAGCCCCAGCATTTT
TRBJ1-3 - TRBV7-9 15 - CASSLLTGTGNTIYF TGTGCCAGCAGCTTACTGACGGGGACTGGAAACACCATATATTTT
TRBJ1-2 - TRBV7-2 12 - CASSVDGYGYTF TGTGCCAGCAGCGTAGACGGCTATGGCTACACCTTC
TRBJ1-1 - TRBV7-9 13 - CASSPTTNTEAFF TGTGCCAGCAGCCCGACAACGAACACTGAAGCTTTCTTT
TRBJ1-2 - TRBV15 16 - CATSRDTDSANYGYTF TGTGCCACCAGCAGAGATACGGACAGTGCTAACTATGGCTACACCTTC
TRBJ2-7 TRBD1 TRBV6-2/TRBV6-3 13 - CASSYVGTGEQYF TGTGCCAGCAGTTACGTGGGGACAGGCGAGCAGTACTTC
TRBJ1-1 - TRBV7-2 13 - CASSFSQATEAFF TGTGCCAGCAGCTTCTCGCAAGCCACTGAAGCTTTCTTT
TRBJ1-3 - TRBV28 14 - CASSLAAGGNTIYF TGTGCCAGCAGTTTAGCGGCAGGGGGAAACACCATATATTTT
TRBJ1-6 TRBD1 TRBV5-1 17 - CASSFTDRGLGNSPLHF TGCGCCAGCAGCTTTACCGACAGGGGGCTGGGTAATTCACCCCTCCACTTT
TRBJ1-6 - TRBV2 16 - CASLIDFRSYNSPLHF TGTGCCAGCCTCATAGATTTCAGGTCCTATAATTCACCCCTCCACTTT
TRBJ1-2 - TRBV6-5 16 - CASSYTARVDFSGYTF TGTGCCAGCAGTTACACCGCCAGGGTGGATTTTTCTGGCTACACCTTC
TRBJ2-2 - TRBV6-5 13 - CASSTGEAGELFF TGTGCCAGCAGTACAGGGGAGGCCGGGGAGCTGTTTTTT
TRBJ1-1 TRBD1 TRBV25-1 15 - CASSESRQGRGEAFF TGTGCCAGCAGTGAATCCCGACAGGGGAGGGGCGAAGCTTTCTTT
TRBJ2-5 - TRBV18 16 few CASSSRRAPRQETQYF TGTGCCAGCTCATCCCGGCGGGCCCCTCGCCAAGAGACCCAGTACTTC
TRBJ2-1 - TRBV19 18 - CASSINPPSLSSYNEQFF TGTGCCAGTAGTATTAACCCCCCGAGTTTGAGCTCCTACAATGAGCAGTTCTTC
TRBJ1-3 - TRBV2 16 - CASSESPLPRGNTIYF TGTGCCAGCAGTGAAAGCCCGTTACCTAGGGGAAACACCATATATTTT
TRBJ1-5 TRBD1 TRBV20-1 18 once CSASFPAGGLASNQPQHF TGCAGTGCTAGTTTCCCGGCAGGGGGTTTGGCAAGCAATCAGCCCCAGCATTTT
TRBJ1-1 TRBD1 TRBV10-3 16 - CATRTGGSYLSAEAFF TGTGCCACTCGGACAGGGGGATCGTATTTGAGCGCTGAAGCTTTCTTT
TRBJ2-3 - TRBV19 15 - CASSMVGRYTDTQYF TGTGCCAGTAGTATGGTAGGCAGGTACACAGATACGCAGTATTTT
TRBJ1-1 - TRBV21-1 17 - CASSKYSRELGNTEAFF TGTGCCAGCAGCAAATATTCACGGGAGCTCGGGAACACTGAAGCTTTCTTT
TRBJ1-5 - TRBV19 15 - CASSSPGHYYQPQHF TGTGCCAGTAGTTCCCCGGGACATTATTATCAGCCCCAGCATTTT
TRBJ1-2 TRBD1 TRBV6-5 14 - CASGDRGGRDGYTF TGTGCCAGCGGGGACAGGGGGGGACGGGATGGCTACACCTTC
TRBJ2-1 TRBD2 TRBV6-6 15 - CASDKGLALYNEQFF TGTGCCAGCGATAAAGGACTAGCACTCTACAATGAGCAGTTCTTC
TRBJ2-1 - TRBV7-2 13 - CASSSRDYNEQFF TGTGCCAGCAGCTCCCGGGATTACAATGAGCAGTTCTTC
TRBJ1-2 - TRBV15 13 - CATSRRETYGYTF TGTGCCACCAGCAGAAGAGAAACTTATGGCTACACCTTC
TRBJ2-7 - TRBV7-2 15 - CASSLQVNSLGEQYF TGTGCCAGCAGCTTACAAGTCAACAGCCTGGGCGAGCAGTACTTC
TRBJ2-7 TRBD2 TRBV5-6 16 - CASGLAGDLSSYEQYF TGTGCCAGCGGACTAGCGGGAGATCTGAGCTCCTACGAGCAGTACTTC
TRBJ2-7 TRBD2 TRBV4-3 14 few CASSFSGGSYEQYF TGCGCCAGCAGCTTCAGCGGGGGGAGCTACGAGCAGTACTTC
TRBJ1-2 TRBD1 TRBV7-2 13 - CASSYGQGRGYTF TGTGCCAGCAGCTACGGACAGGGTCGTGGCTACACCTTC
TRBJ2-5 TRBD1 TRBV7-7 13 - CASSLSVTGDQYF TGTGCCAGCAGCTTATCAGTGACAGGGGACCAGTACTTC
TRBJ1-1 TRBD1 TRBV30 12 - CALTGGPTEAFF TGTGCCCTAACAGGGGGCCCCACTGAAGCTTTCTTT
TRBJ2-7 TRBD1 TRBV19 15 once CASSSTGQGDHEQYF TGTGCCAGTAGTTCGACAGGACAGGGGGACCACGAGCAGTACTTC
TRBJ1-5 - TRBV19 17 - CASSISLSGMSNQPQHF TGTGCCAGTAGTATTAGTCTTTCGGGGATGAGCAATCAGCCCCAGCATTTT
TRBJ1-5 - TRBV30 12 - CAWSVGDQPQHF TGTGCCTGGAGTGTAGGAGATCAGCCCCAGCATTTT
TRBJ1-1 - TRBV28 15 - CASSLGGRIDTEAFF TGTGCCAGCAGTTTAGGGGGGAGGATAGACACTGAAGCTTTCTTT
TRBJ1-5 - TRBV19 15 - CASSIAPGGNQPQHF TGTGCCAGTAGTATAGCTCCAGGGGGCAATCAGCCCCAGCATTTT
TRBJ1-6 - TRBV7-2 15 - CASSPAPGANSPLHF TGTGCCAGCAGCCCTGCCCCAGGGGCCAATTCACCCCTCCACTTT
TRBJ1-6 - TRBV28 13 - CAGRSRGNSPLHF TGTGCCGGCCGTAGCAGGGGAAATTCACCCCTCCACTTT
TRBJ2-4 - TRBV19 15 - CASSIGRGSQNIQYF TGTGCCAGTAGTATAGGGCGGGGTAGCCAAAACATTCAGTACTTC
TRBJ2-1 TRBD1 TRBV24-1 16 - CATSEPAGTGDNEQFF TGTGCCACCAGTGAGCCCGCCGGGACAGGAGACAATGAGCAGTTCTTC
TRBJ1-5 - TRBV6-5 14 - CASSPAGINQPQHF TGTGCCAGCAGCCCGGCGGGAATCAATCAGCCCCAGCATTTT
TRBJ1-2 TRBD1 TRBV27 15 - CASSLVNTGEAGYTF TGTGCCAGCAGTTTAGTGAACACAGGGGAAGCTGGCTACACCTTC
TRBJ1-2 - TRBV4-1 13 few CASSQDGGYGYTF TGCGCCAGCAGCCAAGATGGCGGCTATGGCTACACCTTC